This entry lists 24 T cell receptor beta chains sequenced from one sample in a study of blood T cell repertoires in COVID-19. The table came from immunoSEQ multiplex PCR; TCRdb's copy has only in-frame clones and leaves some out. The sample lists about 130,000 clones, about 87% occurring once. The sample comprised peripheral blood. These receptor sequences come from a man over 45 with acute or convalescent COVID-19.

This clone was found a few times. This sequence joins TRBV6-1 and TRBJ1-5; 7 bases are shared with TRBD1. After removal of 4 bases from V and 2 bases from J, the junction contained 8 bases not matched to a gene. Germline-derived CDR1 and CDR2 are MNHNS and SASEGT. There are 16 residues in the CDR3. The CDR3, as DNA: TGTGCCAGCAGTGGCTTAAACAGGGGAGGCAATCAGCCCCAGCATTTT. Protein: CASSGLNRGGNQPQHF.

The chain uses TRBV5-8 and TRBJ1-5; no clear D. The germline CDR1 and CDR2 sequences are SGHTS and YDEGEE. The CDR3 sequence is 12 residues long. Deletions cut 1 base from V and 9 bases from J, with 8 bases between. As DNA, the CDR3 is TGTGCCAGCAGCTTGCCGGGGAGGCCCCAGCATTTT. It translates to CASSLPGRPQHF.

The J gene is TRBJ1-5, the V gene TRBV6-1; no reliable D call. The CDR3 loop spans 14 amino acids. Germline V lookup: CDR1 MNHNS, CDR2 SASEGT. Trimming removed 2 bases from V and 3 bases from J, with 8 bases in between. As DNA, the CDR3 is TGTGCCAGCAGTGAACCCAACTACAATCAGCCCCAGCATTTT. Protein product: CASSEPNYNQPQHF.

This chain uses TRBV20-1 with TRBJ2-3; D perhaps matches TRBD2 (6 bases). CDR1 is DFQATT and CDR2 is SNEGSKA in the germline V gene (reference sequence). The V and J ends lost 6 bases and 4 bases respectively, with 8 bases between them. CDR3 length: 11 amino acids. The CDR3 DNA reads as TGCAGTGCCGGGAGCTCAGATACGCAGTATTTT. Translated, it gives CSAGSSDTQYF.

The rearrangement joins TRBV5-1 to TRBJ2-7; TRBD2 matches 7 bases. With 7 bases clipped from V and 1 base from J, the junction kept 5 bases outside the gene matches. CDR3 length: 13 residues. Per germline, CDR1 SGHRS and CDR2 YFSETQ. The CDR3 reads CASSWEGSYEQYF. CDR3 coding DNA: TGCGCCAGCTCCTGGGAGGGTTCCTACGAGCAGTACTTC.

This rearrangement joins TRBV5-1 to TRBJ1-4; D possibly corresponds to TRBD1 (5 bases). Deletions cut 4 bases from V and 8 bases from J, with 18 bases between. Germline CDR1 reads SGHRS; CDR2 reads YFSETQ. CDR3 length: 15 amino acids. Here the CDR3 DNA reads TGCGCCAGCAGCCCTGATTCAGGGTTGGGGGAAAAACTGTTTTTT. Its translation: CASSPDSGLGEKLFF.

The CDR3 loop reads CASSVAGTGGATGELFF. In nucleotides, the CDR3 is TGTGCCAGCAGCGTAGCCGGGACAGGGGGCGCGACCGGGGAGCTGTTTTTT. This rearrangement joins TRBV9 to TRBJ2-2; 12 nucleotides align to TRBD1. With 0 bases clipped from V and 5 bases from J, the junction kept 5 bases outside the gene matches. This CDR3 is built from 17 residues. In germline, CDR1 is SGDLS, CDR2 YYNGEE. Full variable domain (remainder filled in from reference TRBV9 and TRBJ2-2): DSGVTQTPKHLITATGQRVTLRCSPRSGDLSVYWYQQSLDQGLQFLIQYYNGEERAKGNILERFSAQQFPDLHSELNLSSLELGDSALYFCASSVAGTGGATGELFFGEGSRLTVL.

This sequence joins TRBV3-1 (or the pseudogene TRBV3-2) and TRBJ1-1; D remains ambiguous. V lost 6 bases to trimming and J lost 5 bases, with 22 bases between them. The CDR3 is 16 amino acids. From germline, CDR1 is LGHDT and CDR2 YNNKEL (reference sequence). The CDR3 DNA reads as TGTGCCAGCAGAAGAGCGGGAGAGGGTGTCAAGACTGAAGCTTTCTTT. It specifies CASRRAGEGVKTEAFF.

The chain couples TRBV14 to TRBJ1-1, with D maybe TRBD1 (5 bases). The CDR3 consists of 16 residues. Germline loops: CDR1 SGHDN, CDR2 FVKESK. V was cut by 0 bases and J by 8 bases, with 19 bases left in between. Written as DNA, the CDR3 is TGTGCCAGCAGCCAAGAAGGGGCCCGGTACCGGACCGAAGCTTTCTTT. Its protein is CASSQEGARYRTEAFF.

The chain couples TRBV18 to TRBJ2-7; D is perhaps TRBD2 (6 bases). Trimming removed 2 bases from V and 4 bases from J, with 12 bases in between. Germline V lookup: CDR1 KGHSH, CDR2 LQKENI. The CDR3 is made up of 14 amino acids. The CDR3 spells CASSPVGGRYEQYF. CDR3 nucleotides: TGTGCCAGCTCACCAGTGGGGGGAAGGTACGAGCAGTACTTC.

A few counts support this clone. The chain links TRBV4-2 to TRBJ2-1; D might be TRBD1 (6 bases). Germline V CDR1 and CDR2: LGHNA, YNFKEQ. This CDR3 spans 17 amino acids. V was cut by 1 base and J by 2 bases, with 15 bases left in between. The CDR3 DNA reads as TGTGCCAGCAGCCAAGTTGATCCCTCAGGGGCCTACAATGAGCAGTTCTTC. Translating it yields CASSQVDPSGAYNEQFF.

This clone occurred once. The chain links TRBV6-6 to TRBJ1-4; maybe TRBD1 (5 bases). The ends were cut back, 6 bases at V and 0 bases at J, with 8 bases in the middle. Germline-derived CDR1 and CDR2 are MNHNY and SVGAGI (reference sequence). The CDR3 has 14 amino acids. The CDR3 DNA sequence: TGTGCCAGCAGGACAGACGCAACTAATGAAAAACTGTTTTTT. Encoded protein: CASRTDATNEKLFF.

As to this clone: Mismatch with germline at one junction end may stem from a read error. The V call is TRBV7-8, the J call TRBJ2-1; D unclear. This CDR3 contains 14 residues. Per the germline V gene, CDR1 is SGHVS and CDR2 is FQNEAQ. CDR3 sequence (DNA): TGTTCCAGCAGCGTTAAGACATACGACAATGAGCAGTTCTTC. Its protein is CSSSVKTYDNEQFF.

J is TRBJ1-3 and V is TRBV10-2, with a possible D match to TRBD1 (6 bases). Germline lookup yields CDR1 WSHSY and CDR2 SAAADI. This CDR3 has 16 amino acids. The V and J ends lost 5 bases and 0 bases respectively, with 14 bases between them. CDR3 amino acids: CASSFYRAHSGNTIYF. As DNA, the CDR3 is TGCGCCAGCAGTTTTTACAGGGCTCACTCTGGAAACACCATATATTTT.

This sequence joins TRBV19 and TRBJ1-2; D gene ambiguous. V shed 4 bases and J shed 4 bases, with 7 bases lying between them. In germline, CDR1 is LNHDA, CDR2 SQIVND (reference sequence). There are 12 residues in the CDR3. CDR3 loop: CASSNKFYGYTF. CDR3 sequence (DNA): TGTGCCAGTAGTAACAAATTCTATGGCTACACCTTC.

The rearrangement joins TRBV6-5 to TRBJ1-2, with D possibly being TRBD1 (6 bases). Germline CDR1 is MNHEY and CDR2 is SVGAGI. CDR3 size: 12 residues. Trimming took off 7 bases at V and 4 bases at J, with 10 bases between the two ends. The chain's CDR3 is CASNNRVYGYTF. The CDR3 DNA follows: TGTGCCAGCAATAACAGGGTCTATGGCTACACCTTC.

The chain links TRBV19 to TRBJ2-6; 8 bases line up with TRBD1. Germline lookup yields CDR1 LNHDA and CDR2 SQIVND (reference sequence). The V segment lost 9 bases and the J segment 0 bases; nucleotides outside the gene matches: 7. The CDR3 is 16 residues long. The chain's CDR3 is CASHRQGSSGANVLTF. The CDR3 bases are TGTGCCAGCCACCGACAGGGGAGCTCTGGGGCCAACGTCCTGACTTTC.

As concerns this clone: This same CDR3 is encoded by further DNA sequences in the sample. The chain carries TRBV18 and TRBJ2-2; D gene unclear. This CDR3 has 12 residues. V lost 1 base to trimming and J lost 5 bases, with 2 bases between them. Germline assignment: CDR1 KGHSH and CDR2 LQKENI. The CDR3 bases are TGTGCCAGCTCACCACTAACCGGGGAGCTGTTTTTT. Protein product: CASSPLTGELFF.

The genes are TRBV28 and TRBJ1-1; D is uncertain. The V gene's germline CDR1 is MDHEN and CDR2 SYDVKM. The CDR3 has 11 residues. The CDR3 nucleotides read TGTGTTATTCTAGGAGCAACCCAGGCTTTCTTT. It translates to CVILGATQAFF.

The gene calls are TRBV6-5 and TRBJ1-2; D gene unclear. V was cut by 4 bases and J by 0 bases, with 12 bases left in between. This CDR3 comprises 15 residues. CDR1 MNHEY and CDR2 SVGAGI come from the germline V gene. The CDR3 protein is CASSSAQTTNYGYTF. The CDR3 nucleotides read TGTGCCAGCAGTTCCGCCCAAACTACTAACTATGGCTACACCTTC.

This clone came up once. The genes are TRBV5-1 and TRBJ1-2; D may be TRBD1 (5 bases). The CDR3 has 12 amino acids. Germline-derived CDR1 and CDR2 are SGHRS and YFSETQ. Deletions cut 2 bases from V and 8 bases from J, with 10 bases between. The CDR3 reads CASSFPGSGYTF. In nucleotides, the CDR3 is TGCGCCAGCAGCTTCCCAGGGTCGGGCTACACCTTC. The whole variable domain, filled in from reference TRBV5-1 and TRBJ1-2, reads KAGVTQTPRYLIKTRGQQVTLSCSPISGHRSVSWYQQTPGQGLQFLFEYFSETQRNKGNFPGRFSGRQFSNSRSEMNVSTLELGDSALYLCASSFPGSGYTFGSGTRLTVV.

The sample holds a few counts of this clone. The chain uses TRBV9 and TRBJ2-1; D possibly corresponds to TRBD2 (7 bases). Trimming stripped 1 base from V and 0 bases from J, with 20 bases between. Germline CDR1 is SGDLS and CDR2 is YYNGEE. The CDR3 runs to 19 residues. The CDR3 nucleotides are TGTGCCAGCAGCGTACGCCATGGGGGGGCGGGGAGCTCCTACAATGAGCAGTTCTTC. Amino acids: CASSVRHGGAGSSYNEQFF. Combining the CDR3 with reference TRBV9 and TRBJ2-1 gives the whole variable domain DSGVTQTPKHLITATGQRVTLRCSPRSGDLSVYWYQQSLDQGLQFLIQYYNGEERAKGNILERFSAQQFPDLHSELNLSSLELGDSALYFCASSVRHGGAGSSYNEQFFGPGTRLTVL.

V usage is TRBV15 and J usage is TRBJ2-7; TRBD1 matches at 7 bases. The CDR3 is 15 residues long. Germline V lookup: CDR1 LNHNV, CDR2 YYDKDF (reference sequence). Trimming cost V 1 base and J 4 bases; bases outside gene matches: 7. CDR3: CATSRAGTVPYEQYF. DNA of the CDR3: TGTGCCACCAGCAGAGCCGGGACAGTCCCGTACGAGCAGTACTTC.

This clone came up once. This chain uses TRBV25-1 with TRBJ1-1; 7 bases are shared with TRBD1. The CDR3 runs 16 residues. Unmatched junction bases numbered 9, after V lost 4 bases and J lost 1 base. Per germline, CDR1 MGHDK and CDR2 SYGVNS. CDR3 loop: CASSARQGTGNTEAFF. The CDR3 DNA is TGTGCCAGCAGTGCGCGACAGGGAACCGGGAACACTGAAGCTTTCTTT.